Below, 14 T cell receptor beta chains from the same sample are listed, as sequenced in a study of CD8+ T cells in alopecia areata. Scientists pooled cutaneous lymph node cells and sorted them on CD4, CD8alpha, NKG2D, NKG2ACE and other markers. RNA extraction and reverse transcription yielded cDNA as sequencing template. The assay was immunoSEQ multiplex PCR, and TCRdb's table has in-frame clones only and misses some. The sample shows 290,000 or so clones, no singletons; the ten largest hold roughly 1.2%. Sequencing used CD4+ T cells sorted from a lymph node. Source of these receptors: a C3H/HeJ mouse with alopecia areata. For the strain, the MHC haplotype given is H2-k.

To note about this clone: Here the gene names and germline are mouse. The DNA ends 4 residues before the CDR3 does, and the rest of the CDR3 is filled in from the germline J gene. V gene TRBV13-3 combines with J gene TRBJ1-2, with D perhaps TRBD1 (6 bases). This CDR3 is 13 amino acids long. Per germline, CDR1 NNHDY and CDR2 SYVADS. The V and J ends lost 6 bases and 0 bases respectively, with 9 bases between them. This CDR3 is CASKTGSNSDYTF. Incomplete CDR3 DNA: TGTGCCAGCAAGACAGGATCAAACTCC.

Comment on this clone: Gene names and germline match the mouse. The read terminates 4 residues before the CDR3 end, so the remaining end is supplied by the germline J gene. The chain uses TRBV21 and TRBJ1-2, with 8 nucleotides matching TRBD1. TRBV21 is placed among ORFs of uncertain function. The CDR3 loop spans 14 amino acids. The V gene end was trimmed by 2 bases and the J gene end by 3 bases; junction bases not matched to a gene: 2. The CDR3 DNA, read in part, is TGTGCTAGCAGTCAACAGGGGGCGCACTCC. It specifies CASSQQGAHS. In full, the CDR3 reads CASSQQGAHSDYTF.

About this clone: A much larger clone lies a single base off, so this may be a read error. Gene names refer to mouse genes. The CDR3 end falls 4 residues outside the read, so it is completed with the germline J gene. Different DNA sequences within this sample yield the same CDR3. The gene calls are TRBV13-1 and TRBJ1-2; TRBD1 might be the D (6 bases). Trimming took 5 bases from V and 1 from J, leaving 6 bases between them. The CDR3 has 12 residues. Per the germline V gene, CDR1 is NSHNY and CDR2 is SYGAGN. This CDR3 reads CASRDRNSDYTF. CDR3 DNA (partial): TGTGCCAGCAGGGACAGAAACTCC.

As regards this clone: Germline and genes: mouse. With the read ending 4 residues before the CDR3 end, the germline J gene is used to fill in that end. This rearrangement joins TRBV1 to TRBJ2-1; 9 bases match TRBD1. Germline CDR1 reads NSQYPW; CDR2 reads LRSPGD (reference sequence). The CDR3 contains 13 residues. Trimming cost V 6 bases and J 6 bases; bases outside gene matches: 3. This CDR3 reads CTCRDRGIAEQFF. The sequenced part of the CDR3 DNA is TGCACCTGCAGAGACAGGGGGATTGCT.

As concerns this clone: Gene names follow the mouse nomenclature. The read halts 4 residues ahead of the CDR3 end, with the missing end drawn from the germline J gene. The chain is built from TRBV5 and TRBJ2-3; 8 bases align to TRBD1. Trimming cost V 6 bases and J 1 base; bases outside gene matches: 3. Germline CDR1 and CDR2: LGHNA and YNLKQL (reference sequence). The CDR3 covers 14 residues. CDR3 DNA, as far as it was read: TGTGCCAGCAGGGGACAGGTTGGTGCAGAA. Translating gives CASRGQVGAE. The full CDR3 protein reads CASRGQVGAETLYF.

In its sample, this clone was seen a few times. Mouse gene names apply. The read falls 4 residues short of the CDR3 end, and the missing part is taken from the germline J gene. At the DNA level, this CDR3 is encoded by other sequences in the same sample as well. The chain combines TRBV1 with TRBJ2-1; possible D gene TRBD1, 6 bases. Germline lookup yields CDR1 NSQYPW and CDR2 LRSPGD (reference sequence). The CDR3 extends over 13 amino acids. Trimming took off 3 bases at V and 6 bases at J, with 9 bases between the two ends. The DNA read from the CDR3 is TGCACCTGCAGTGCGGGAGGGGGTGCT. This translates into CTCSAGGGA. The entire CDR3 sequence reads CTCSAGGGAEQFF.

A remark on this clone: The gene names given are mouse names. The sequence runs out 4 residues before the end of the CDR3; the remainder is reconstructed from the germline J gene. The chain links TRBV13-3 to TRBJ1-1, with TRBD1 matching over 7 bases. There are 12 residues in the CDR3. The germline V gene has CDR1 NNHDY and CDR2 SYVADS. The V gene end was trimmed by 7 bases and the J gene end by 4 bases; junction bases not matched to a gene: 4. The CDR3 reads CASSRDSTEVFF. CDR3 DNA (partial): TGTGCCAGCTCCCGGGACAGCACA.

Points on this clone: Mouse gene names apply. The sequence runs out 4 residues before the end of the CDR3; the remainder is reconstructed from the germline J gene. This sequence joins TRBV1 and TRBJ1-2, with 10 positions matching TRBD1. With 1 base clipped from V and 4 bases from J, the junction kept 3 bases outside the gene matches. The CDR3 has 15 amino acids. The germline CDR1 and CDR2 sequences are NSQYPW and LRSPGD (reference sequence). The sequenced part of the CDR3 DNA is TGCACCTGCAGTGCAGGGGACAGGGGTGGCTCC. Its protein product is CTCSAGDRGGS. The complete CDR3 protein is CTCSAGDRGGSDYTF.

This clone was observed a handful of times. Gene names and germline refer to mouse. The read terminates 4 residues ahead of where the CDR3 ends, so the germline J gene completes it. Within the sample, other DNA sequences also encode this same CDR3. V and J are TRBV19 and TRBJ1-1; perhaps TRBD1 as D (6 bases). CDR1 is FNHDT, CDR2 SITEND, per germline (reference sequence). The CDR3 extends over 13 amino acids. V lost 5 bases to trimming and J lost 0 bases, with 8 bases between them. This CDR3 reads CASRRQANTEVFF. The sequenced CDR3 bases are TGTGCCAGCAGGAGACAGGCAAACACA.

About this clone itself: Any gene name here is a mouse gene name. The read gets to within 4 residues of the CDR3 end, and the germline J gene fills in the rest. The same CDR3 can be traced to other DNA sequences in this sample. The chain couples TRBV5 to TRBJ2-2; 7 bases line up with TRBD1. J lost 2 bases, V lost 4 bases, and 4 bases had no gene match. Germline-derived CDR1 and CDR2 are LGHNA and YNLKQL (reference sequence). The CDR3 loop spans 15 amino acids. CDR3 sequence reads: CASSPARGNTGQLYF. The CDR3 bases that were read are TGTGCCAGCAGCCCCGCCAGGGGGAACACCGGG.

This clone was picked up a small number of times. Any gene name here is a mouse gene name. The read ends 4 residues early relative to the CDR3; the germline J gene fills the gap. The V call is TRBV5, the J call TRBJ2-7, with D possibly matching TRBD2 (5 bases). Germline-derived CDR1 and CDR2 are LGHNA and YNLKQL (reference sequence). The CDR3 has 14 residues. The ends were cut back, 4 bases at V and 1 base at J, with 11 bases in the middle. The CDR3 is CASSPRTFSYEQYF. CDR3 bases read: TGTGCCAGCAGCCCCCGGACTTTTTCCTAT.

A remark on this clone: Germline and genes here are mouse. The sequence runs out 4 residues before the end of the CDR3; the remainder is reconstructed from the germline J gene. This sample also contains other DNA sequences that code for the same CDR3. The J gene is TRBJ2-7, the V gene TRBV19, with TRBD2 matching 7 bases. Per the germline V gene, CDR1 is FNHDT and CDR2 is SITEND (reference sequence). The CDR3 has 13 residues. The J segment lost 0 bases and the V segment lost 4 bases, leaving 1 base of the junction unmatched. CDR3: CASSLGGSYEQYF. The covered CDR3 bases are TGTGCCAGCAGTTTGGGGGGCTCCTAT.

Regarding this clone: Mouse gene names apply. CDR3 in amino acids: CASSNRRYEQYF. The sequenced CDR3 bases are TGTGCTAGCAGTAACAGGCGTTAT. J is TRBJ2-7 and V is TRBV17; a possible D gene is TRBD1 (5 bases). The read stops 4 residues short of the end of the CDR3; the missing end is completed from the germline J gene. In germline, CDR1 is MNHDT, CDR2 YYDKIL. The CDR3 sequence is 12 residues long.

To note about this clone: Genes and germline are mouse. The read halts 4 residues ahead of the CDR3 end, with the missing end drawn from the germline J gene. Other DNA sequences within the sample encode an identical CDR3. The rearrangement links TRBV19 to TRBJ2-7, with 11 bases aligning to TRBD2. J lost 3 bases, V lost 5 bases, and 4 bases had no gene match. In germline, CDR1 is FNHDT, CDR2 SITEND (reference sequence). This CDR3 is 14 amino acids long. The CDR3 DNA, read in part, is TGTGCCAGCAGACCGGGACTGGGGGTCTAT. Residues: CASRPGLGVY. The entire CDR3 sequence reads CASRPGLGVYEQYF.